A single sample is the source of the 12 T cell receptor beta chains below, sequenced in a study of T cell changes during pregnancy in multiple sclerosis. Assay used: immunoSEQ multiplex PCR; TCRdb lists only in-frame clones, some missing. The table includes tens of thousands of clones, roughly nine tenths detected once. Material: peripheral blood, obtained before pregnancy. The receptors were sampled from a female donor with multiple sclerosis, enrolled in a pregnancy study.

The gene calls are TRBV19 and TRBJ1-2, with 7 bases identical to TRBD1. The junction had 10 bases not matched to a gene; V was cut back by 5 bases and J by 7 bases. CDR3 size: 14 residues. Per germline, CDR1 LNHDA and CDR2 SQIVND (reference sequence). In DNA form, the CDR3 reads TGTGCCAGTAGTCCACTTCCCAGGGGGACTGGCTACACCTTC. Its protein is CASSPLPRGTGYTF.

The J gene is TRBJ2-3, the V gene TRBV5-4, with 12 bases that match TRBD2. J gave up 0 bases and V 4 bases, and 9 bases lay outside the gene matches. CDR1 and CDR2 (germline): SGHNT, YYREEE (reference sequence). This CDR3 has 18 residues. The CDR3 DNA is TGTGCCAGCAGCCCGCGACTAGCGGGAGACCCTAGCACAGATACGCAGTATTTT. This translates into CASSPRLAGDPSTDTQYF.

The rearrangement links TRBV27 to TRBJ1-1; D not resolved. Germline V gives CDR1 MNHEY, CDR2 SMNVEV (reference sequence). The CDR3 extends over 14 amino acids. V lost 2 bases, J lost 3 bases, and 10 bases lay in between. The CDR3 DNA sequence: TGTGCCAGCAGTTTACAGCCCGGGTACACTGAAGCTTTCTTT. It yields the protein CASSLQPGYTEAFF.

The rearrangement links TRBV25-1 to TRBJ1-6; possible D gene TRBD1, 6 bases. Per the germline V gene, CDR1 is MGHDK and CDR2 is SYGVNS. This CDR3 has 14 amino acids. Deletions cut 3 bases from V and 9 bases from J, with 12 bases between. CDR3 in DNA: TGTGCCAGCAGTGACAGGACAGAGGGTTCACCCCTCCACTTT. Residues: CASSDRTEGSPLHF. Based on the CDR3 plus reference TRBV25-1 and TRBJ1-6, the full variable domain is EADIYQTPRYLVIGTGKKITLECSQTMGHDKMYWYQQDPGMELHLIHYSYGVNSTEKGDLSSESTVSRIRTEHFPLTLESARPSHTSQYLCASSDRTEGSPLHFGNGTRLTVT.

The chain recombines TRBV18 with TRBJ2-2; 7 bases agree with TRBD1. This CDR3 has 13 amino acids. J lost 5 bases, V lost 5 bases, and 2 bases had no gene match. Germline assignment: CDR1 KGHSH and CDR2 LQKENI. The chain's CDR3 is CASSGTATGELFF. The CDR3 nucleotides are TGTGCCAGCTCAGGGACAGCTACCGGGGAGCTGTTTTTT.

The J gene is TRBJ1-3, the V gene TRBV5-1; 7 bases are a match to TRBD1. The trim removed 8 bases at V and 4 bases at J, leaving 15 bases unmatched. The CDR3 is made up of 16 amino acids. Germline CDR1 reads SGHRS; CDR2 reads YFSETQ. The CDR3 loop reads CASPIGRSGGGNTIYF. CDR3 in DNA: TGCGCCAGTCCGATTGGACGGTCAGGGGGGGGAAACACCATATATTTT.

This chain connects TRBV7-2 to TRBJ2-7, with TRBD2 matching 9 bases. CDR1 and CDR2 from the germline V gene are SGHTA and FQGNSA. The CDR3 is made up of 15 amino acids. V lost 1 base to trimming and J lost 3 bases; unmatched junction nucleotides: 4. DNA of the CDR3: TGTGCCAGCAGCTTAGGGGCGGGGGGGTACTACGAGCAGTACTTC. It translates to CASSLGAGGYYEQYF.

The chain employs TRBV5-5 and TRBJ2-7; D call uncertain. The CDR3 sequence is 15 residues long. Trimming removed 1 base from V and 1 base from J, with 12 bases in between. The germline CDR1 and CDR2 sequences are SGHKS and YYEKEE (reference sequence). The DNA for the CDR3 is TGTGCCAGCAGCTTGTCCGGGTCCCTTTCCTACGAGCAGTACTTC. It is translated as CASSLSGSLSYEQYF.

The table lists this clone with a count of one. This sequence joins TRBV29-1 and TRBJ1-1; 7 bases agree with TRBD1. The CDR3 is 15 amino acids. Germline CDR1 and CDR2: SQVTM and ANQGSEA. Trimming cost V 5 bases and J 3 bases; bases outside gene matches: 12. The CDR3 is CSVYTGVTLDTEAFF. The CDR3 DNA is TGCAGCGTTTATACAGGGGTGACGCTTGACACTGAAGCTTTCTTT. The whole variable domain, remainder taken from reference TRBV29-1 and TRBJ1-1, is SAVISQKPSRDICQRGTSLTIQCQVDSQVTMMFWYRQQPGQSLTLIATANQGSEATYESGFVIDKFPISRPNLTFSTLTVSNMSPEDSSIYLCSVYTGVTLDTEAFFGQGTRLTVV.

The chain combines TRBV7-8 with TRBJ2-2, with TRBD2 matching over 7 bases. This CDR3 contains 14 residues. V dropped 2 bases and J dropped 6; count of bases not matched to a gene: 3. CDR1 is SGHVS, CDR2 FQNEAQ, per germline. CDR3 coding DNA: TGTGCCAGCAGCTTATTTGGGGGGGCCGGGGAGCTGTTTTTT. Encoded protein: CASSLFGGAGELFF. Together with reference TRBV7-8 and TRBJ2-2, the CDR3 gives the full variable domain: GAGVSQSPRYKVAKRGQDVALRCDPISGHVSLFWYQQALGQGPEFLTYFQNEAQLDKSGLPSDRFFAERPEGSVSTLKIQRTQQEDSAVYLCASSLFGGAGELFFGEGSRLTVL.

The chain uses TRBV6-1 and TRBJ2-5; maybe TRBD1 (6 bases). TRBJ2-7 explains the end of the DNA better; the J call may be wrong. Germline CDR1 MNHNS, CDR2 SASEGT. The CDR3 loop spans 12 amino acids. DNA of the CDR3: TGTGCCTCCCAACGGACAGCCCACGAGCAGTACTTC. Translating gives CASQRTAHEQYF.

This chain connects TRBV20-1 to TRBJ1-2; perhaps TRBD1 as D (6 bases). CDR3 length: 10 residues. The germline V gene encodes CDR1 DFQATT and CDR2 SNEGSKA (reference sequence). This chain's CDR3 is CSKDSRWYTF. CDR3 nucleotide sequence: TGCAGCAAGGACAGTAGATGGTACACCTTC.